This is a list of T cell receptor beta chains from one sample in a study of cytomegalovirus exposure and HLA in healthy donors. Method: immunoSEQ multiplex PCR; TCRdb's copy keeps in-frame clones and lacks some. The table records about 68,000 clones, 81% of them present only once. Sequencing used PBMCs. The receptors here all came from a human donor in good health. CDR3s include the opening cysteine and the closing phenylalanine or tryptophan. Fields, in order: clone size, V gene, J gene, D gene, CDR3 DNA, CDR3 protein. D genes are given only for firm matches. Rows give clone size only sometimes, using once, few, many, or a class for an expanded clone.

few	TRBV29-1	TRBJ2-2	NA	TGCAGCGTTGAAGACCAGGGTTTGAGCGGGGAGCTGTTTTTT	CSVEDQGLSGELFF
NA	TRBV19	TRBJ1-4	TRBD1	TGTGCCAGTAGTACCGAGGGACAGGGTAACGAAAAACTGTTTTTT	CASSTEGQGNEKLFF
NA	TRBV2	TRBJ2-5	TRBD2	TGTGCCAGCAATTCCGGACTAGCGGGGATCGCTTACTTC	CASNSGLAGIAYF
few	TRBV19	TRBJ1-5	NA	TGTGCCACCCAAAAGAGGCCTAGGGAGTATAGCAATCAGCCCCAGCATTTT	CATQKRPREYSNQPQHF
NA	TRBV7-2	TRBJ1-6	NA	TGTGCCAGCAGCTTAGTCCCTGAGTCACCCCTCCACTTT	CASSLVPESPLHF
NA	TRBV4-3	TRBJ1-2	NA	TGCGCCAGCAGCCGATCGGCAGGGTATTATGGCTACACCTTC	CASSRSAGYYGYTF
NA	TRBV7-2	TRBJ2-6	NA	TGTGCCAGCAGCTTAGTCCCAGGGAACTCTGGGGCCAACGTCCTGACTTTC	CASSLVPGNSGANVLTF
NA	TRBV27	TRBJ1-1	TRBD1	TGTGCCAGCAGTCCGGACAGGGGGACCACTGAAGCTTTCTTT	CASSPDRGTTEAFF
NA	TRBV5-1	TRBJ2-5	NA	TGCGCCAGCAGGGATGGACGGCCGAGGGCAGAGACCCAGTACTTC	CASRDGRPRAETQYF
NA	TRBV11-2	TRBJ2-7	TRBD1	TGTGCCAGCAGCCCTAGGAGGCAGGGGGAGACCTACGAGCAGTACTTC	CASSPRRQGETYEQYF
NA	TRBV5-1	TRBJ1-1	NA	TGCGCCAGCAGCTTGAGACAGACCGATGAAGCCTTCTTT	CASSLRQTDEAFF
once	TRBV11-2	TRBJ2-7	TRBD1	TGTGCCAGCAGCTTAGAACAGGGGGGAACCTACGAGCAGTACTTC	CASSLEQGGTYEQYF
few	TRBV5-1	TRBJ2-1	TRBD2	TGCGCCAGCAGCTTCTCCGGGACTAGCGGGGGGCCCTACAATGAGCAGTTCTTC	CASSFSGTSGGPYNEQFF
few	TRBV18	TRBJ2-6	NA	TGTGCCAGCTCCTCGCGGGACTCTGGGGCCAACGTCCTGACTTTC	CASSSRDSGANVLTF
NA	TRBV9	TRBJ1-6	NA	TGTGCCAGCAGCGCGGCCGGGACTGGCGGTTTTTCACCCCTCCACTTT	CASSAAGTGGFSPLHF
NA	TRBV27	TRBJ1-5	NA	TGTGCCAGCAGTTCCCGGTGGGGAGGACTCGGCAATCAGCCCCAGCATTTT	CASSSRWGGLGNQPQHF
NA	TRBV19	TRBJ2-2	TRBD1	TGTGCCAGTAGTCTCCAGGGGGCCGGGGAGCTGTTTTTT	CASSLQGAGELFF
once	TRBV19	TRBJ1-3	TRBD1	TGTGCCAGCACCGGGACAGGTATTGGGGGCCCTGGAAACACCATATATTTT	CASTGTGIGGPGNTIYF
NA	TRBV6-1	TRBJ1-1	NA	TGTGCCAGCAGTGAAGTAGGCAGGGGTTCCACTGAAGCTTTCTTT	CASSEVGRGSTEAFF
NA	TRBV9	TRBJ2-1	TRBD2	TGTGCCAGCAGCGCTAGCGGGGGGCCCTACAATGAGCAGTTCTTC	CASSASGGPYNEQFF
NA	TRBV7-2	TRBJ2-5	TRBD1	TGTGCCAGCAGCTTCGGGGACAGAAAAGAGACCCAGTACTTC	CASSFGDRKETQYF
NA	TRBV28	TRBJ1-2	NA	TGTGCCAGCAGTATTCTAGGACAGTATGGCTACACCTTC	CASSILGQYGYTF
NA	TRBV19	TRBJ1-2	NA	TGTGCCAGTAGTGGGACCCCCCGGGACAAGTATGGCTACACCTTC	CASSGTPRDKYGYTF
NA	TRBV28	TRBJ2-7	NA	TGTGCCAGCATTTCAGCAGGAACCTACGAGCAGTACTTC	CASISAGTYEQYF
NA	TRBV4-1	TRBJ1-1	NA	TGCGCCAGCAGCCAAACTCCAATAGATCGTCCTGAAGCTTTCTTT	CASSQTPIDRPEAFF
NA	TRBV13	TRBJ1-1	NA	TGTGCCAGCAGCCTAGGTAGATTGATCCAGAACACTGAAGCTTTCTTT	CASSLGRLIQNTEAFF
NA	TRBV29-1	TRBJ1-1	NA	TGCAGCGTTGGAGGCACTCCATTAAAGAACACTGAAGCTTTCTTT	CSVGGTPLKNTEAFF
NA	TRBV7-3	TRBJ1-6	NA	TGTGCCAGCAGCTCCCTCGGGGGGATTTCACCCCTCCACTTT	CASSSLGGISPLHF
few	TRBV9	TRBJ2-7	NA	TGTGCCAGCAGCGCCGCTACCAACTACGAGCAGTACTTC	CASSAATNYEQYF
once	TRBV5-1	TRBJ1-1	TRBD1	TGCGCCAGCAGCTTGGAGGCAGGGGGGTCCCACTTGAACACTGAAGCTTTCTTT	CASSLEAGGSHLNTEAFF
NA	TRBV27	TRBJ1-1	TRBD1	TGTGCCAGCAGCCCCCGGGGGACAGGGGGGCCCTTGAACACTGAAGCTTTCTTT	CASSPRGTGGPLNTEAFF
NA	TRBV19	TRBJ2-2	TRBD2	TGTGCCAGTAGTCGAACTAGCGGGGGGTACACCGGGGAGCTGTTTTTT	CASSRTSGGYTGELFF
NA	TRBV5-8	TRBJ2-1	NA	TGTGCCAGCAGCTTGGCCGGGAGAAACTCCTACAATGAGCAGTTCTTC	CASSLAGRNSYNEQFF
NA	TRBV19	TRBJ2-1	TRBD1	TGTGCCACCGGGGACAGGAGGATCGTGGATGAGCAGTTCTTC	CATGDRRIVDEQFF
NA	TRBV5-1	TRBJ1-2	TRBD1	TGCGCCAGCAGCCCGGGACAGGTAGTGGACTATGGCTACCCCTTC	CASSPGQVVDYGYPF
NA	TRBV7-9	TRBJ1-1	NA	TGTGCCAGCAGCCCAGACAGTCTCACTGAAGCTTTCTTT	CASSPDSLTEAFF
NA	TRBV7-9	TRBJ1-5	NA	TGTGCCAGCAGCCCGACAGGATTTGGACCGCCCCAGCATTTT	CASSPTGFGPPQHF